Below, 5 T cell receptor beta chains from the same sample are listed, as sequenced in a study of spatial heterogeneity in lung cancer. Described time point: sample taken at primary tumor resection. The antigens of these receptors remain unknown. General study points: Expanded alpha and beta TCR counts within tumors tracked tumor mutation counts.

Each CDR3 protein is one row after TCRdb ran MiXCR on the 5' RACE reads. The data hold about 23,000 distinct CDR3 sequences, with 5% to 7% observed a single time. Sample: lung tumor tissue, taken at surgery. The receptor source for this set is a male donor with early-stage non-small cell lung cancer.

At least ten counts were recorded for this clonotype. CDR3 region: CASSPSTGSYNEQFF. The CDR3 DNA sequence: TGTGCCAGCAGTCCGTCGACTGGATCCTACAATGAGCAGTTCTTC. V usage is TRBV27 and J usage is TRBJ2-1; D is uncertain. The CDR3 has 15 residues. V was cut by 5 bases and J by 1 base, with 12 bases left in between. Germline V lookup: CDR1 MNHEY, CDR2 SMNVEV (reference sequence).

This clonotype showed up just a few times. This chain links TRBV6-2 or TRBV6-3 with TRBJ2-7; D could derive from TRBD1 or TRBD2 (5 bases each). The CDR3 loop spans 13 amino acids. From germline, CDR1 is MNHEY and CDR2 SVGEGT. Trimming pared 8 bases from V and 3 bases from J, leaving 14 bases between. CDR3 loop: CASPTGLVYEQYF. The CDR3 coding sequence is TGTGCCAGCCCAACGGGGCTAGTCTACGAGCAGTACTTC.

This clonotype was seen at least ten times. The rearrangement joins TRBV10-3 to TRBJ2-7; 11 bases map to TRBD2. The CDR3 runs 15 residues. Germline V gene data show CDR1 as ENHRY and CDR2 as SYGVKD. Germline trimming cut 0 bases from V and 7 bases from J; bases unmatched to any gene: 5. CDR3 loop: CAISESPGLAGEQYF. CDR3 DNA: TGTGCCATCAGTGAGTCCCCCGGACTAGCGGGTGAGCAGTACTTC.

This clonotype was counted at least ten times. A read error may account for a junction end that differs from germline. This chain uses TRBV7-7 with TRBJ2-7; tentative D call: TRBD2 (6 bases). Germline V gives CDR1 SSHAT, CDR2 FNYEAQ (reference sequence). The CDR3 runs to 14 residues. DNA of the CDR3: TGTGCTAGCAGCCGCGAGGCGGGGTTAGGCGAGCAGTACTTC. This gives the protein CASSREAGLGEQYF.

This clonotype showed up many times. An end of the junction does not agree with germline; a read error may underlie this. The V gene is TRBV20-1, the J gene TRBJ1-5, with a tentative D call TRBD1 (5 bases). Per germline, CDR1 DFQATT and CDR2 SNEGSKA (reference sequence). The CDR3 extends over 10 amino acids. This CDR3 reads CSAARDGVFF. The CDR3, as DNA: TGCAGTGCTGCCCGGGACGGCGTTTTTTTT.